This passage covers 27 T cell receptor beta chains from one sample sequenced in a study of monozygotic twins with inflammatory bowel disease. TCRdb reprocessed the 5' RACE reads and reports one entry per CDR3 protein, with no DNA. Its clone listing holds more than 350,000 distinct CDR3 sequences. Sequenced: blood. These receptor sequences come from a human donor with ulcerative colitis or Crohn's disease, or a healthy co-twin of an affected twin (not recorded which).

V gene TRBV11-2 combines with J gene TRBJ2-1; TCRdb indicates TRBD1, and absent DNA this call remains unverified. This CDR3 region has 14 residues. Germline V gives CDR1 SGHAT, CDR2 FQNNGV. CDR3 sequence: CASSLVLDQGAAFF.

V gene TRBV5-6 combines with J gene TRBJ2-1. The germline gives CDR1 SGHDT, CDR2 YYEEEE. There are 11 residues in the CDR3. The CDR3 spells CASSLFSEQFF.

The gene calls are TRBV12-5 and TRBJ1-1. The CDR3 has 13 amino acids. Germline CDR1 reads LGHNT; CDR2 reads FRNRAP. CDR3 sequence reads: CANLNSFDTEAFF. Combining the CDR3 with reference TRBV12-5 and TRBJ1-1 gives the whole variable domain DARVTQTPRHKVTEMGQEVTMRCQPILGHNTVFWYRQTMMQGLELLAYFRNRAPLDDSGMPKDRFSAEMPDATLATLKIQPSEPRDSAVYFCANLNSFDTEAFFGQGTRLTVV.

The chain uses TRBV4-1 and TRBJ2-1; TCRdb gives TRBD1 as the D gene, but with no DNA this cannot be confirmed. The CDR3 consists of 15 residues. Germline lookup yields CDR1 MGHRA and CDR2 YSYEKL. The CDR3 here is CASRDLGTGYNEQFF.

The chain joins TRBV6-1 to TRBJ2-5; TCRdb proposes TRBD2, but this gene call is untestable without DNA. This CDR3 comprises 15 residues. Germline lookup yields CDR1 MNHNS and CDR2 SASEGT. The chain's CDR3 is CASSERARSKETQYF.

This chain joins TRBV7-3 and TRBJ2-6; no DNA is available, so the TRBD1 call from TCRdb remains unchecked. The CDR3 contains 15 residues. Germline CDR1 and CDR2: SGHTA and FQGTGA. CDR3 region: CASTLGDGGANVLTF.

V is TRBV7-2 and J is TRBJ1-2. The CDR3 spans 13 residues. Germline CDR1 and CDR2: SGHTA and FQGNSA. This chain's CDR3 is CSSSAETVGGYTF.

V and J are TRBV18 and TRBJ2-3. CDR3 length: 15 residues. Germline loops: CDR1 KGHSH, CDR2 LQKENI. This CDR3 reads CASSPPATSTDTQYF. The full variable domain, completed using reference TRBV18 and TRBJ2-3, is NAGVMQNPRHLVRRRGQEARLRCSPMKGHSHVYWYRQLPEEGLKFMVYLQKENIIDESGMPKERFSAEFPKEGPSILRIQQVVRGDSAAYFCASSPPATSTDTQYFGPGTRLTVL.

This chain joins TRBV4-2 and TRBJ2-3. Germline CDR1 reads LGHNA; CDR2 reads YNFKEQ. The CDR3 loop spans 16 amino acids. The CDR3 sequence is CASSQDTLPSTDTQYF.

The chain uses TRBV30 and TRBJ1-2; the D call from TCRdb, TRBD1, cannot be confirmed without DNA. This CDR3 has 13 residues. The V gene's germline CDR1 is GTSNPN and CDR2 SVGIG (reference sequence). The CDR3 sequence is CAAIGGRGHGYTF.

The V and J genes are TRBV20-1 and TRBJ2-2; TCRdb lists TRBD2, though no DNA is available to test this call. Germline lookup yields CDR1 DFQATT and CDR2 SNEGSKA (reference sequence). The CDR3 totals 15 residues. The CDR3 protein is CSARPSGRYTGELFF.

The V gene is TRBV4-2, the J gene TRBJ1-1; no DNA is available, so the TRBD1 call from TCRdb remains unchecked. There are 13 residues in the CDR3. The germline gives CDR1 LGHNA, CDR2 YNFKEQ. The CDR3 loop reads CASTLSGGTEAFF.

This chain connects TRBV29-1 to TRBJ1-2. Germline V gene lookup returns CDR1 SQVTM and CDR2 ANQGSEA. This CDR3 has 12 amino acids. CDR3 sequence reads: CSVRDTSYGYTF.

The chain has TRBV12-3 or TRBV12-4 and TRBJ1-1; the TCRdb D gene call, TRBD1, has no DNA to confirm it. CDR3 length: 12 amino acids. CDR3 in amino acids: CASSFGTLAAFF.

J is TRBJ2-7 and V is TRBV18. CDR1 is KGHSH and CDR2 is LQKENI in the germline V gene. The CDR3 totals 14 residues. The CDR3 sequence is CASSGSDGPYEQYF.

The J gene is TRBJ2-7, the V gene TRBV7-2; TCRdb lists TRBD2, though no DNA is available to test this call. This CDR3 has 15 amino acids. Germline V gives CDR1 SGHTA, CDR2 FQGNSA. CDR3 in amino acids: CASSFYSGGAYEQYF.

This chain links TRBV6-1 with TRBJ2-5; TCRdb's D gene call, TRBD1, goes unchecked for lack of DNA. This CDR3 is built from 16 residues. The germline gives CDR1 MNHNS, CDR2 SASEGT. CDR3 amino acids: CASKGVTTGGEETQYF.

This sequence joins TRBV7-9 and TRBJ1-6. CDR1 and CDR2 (germline): SEHNR, FQNEAQ (reference sequence). The CDR3 has 13 residues. This CDR3 reads CASSLEANSPLHF.

The gene calls are TRBV20-1 and TRBJ2-2; the D call from TCRdb, TRBD2, cannot be confirmed without DNA. Germline assignment: CDR1 DFQATT and CDR2 SNEGSKA (reference sequence). The CDR3 is 16 residues long. The CDR3: CSASGPSGWFTGELFF.

CDR3 region: CASSLLGSGVDTQYF. The rearrangement links TRBV12-3 or TRBV12-4 to TRBJ2-3; there is no DNA to check the TCRdb D call of TRBD2. The CDR3 consists of 15 residues.

The genes are TRBV20-1 and TRBJ1-4. CDR1 is DFQATT and CDR2 is SNEGSKA in the germline V gene (reference sequence). This CDR3 has 14 amino acids. The CDR3 sequence is CSARPGATNEKLFF.

The rearrangement uses TRBV12-3 or TRBV12-4 and TRBJ2-1. The CDR3 contains 12 residues. This CDR3 is CASSSYSLEQFF.

This sequence joins TRBV7-2 and TRBJ2-3; with no DNA, the TCRdb D assignment of TRBD2 cannot be verified. Germline assignment: CDR1 SGHTA and CDR2 FQGNSA. The CDR3 is made up of 15 amino acids. The CDR3 here is CASSPGTSGADTQYF.

J is TRBJ2-6 and V is TRBV20-1. The CDR3 extends over 14 amino acids. CDR1 is DFQATT and CDR2 is SNEGSKA in the germline V gene (reference sequence). CDR3 sequence: CSGDSLSGANVLTF.

V is TRBV14 and J is TRBJ1-1. CDR3 length: 14 amino acids. Germline values: CDR1 SGHDN, CDR2 FVKESK. The CDR3 protein is CATTRQAVGTEAFF.

V gene TRBV6-1 combines with J gene TRBJ1-5. The germline CDR1 and CDR2 sequences are MNHNS and SASEGT. This CDR3 contains 14 residues. The CDR3 reads CASSPKVLGQPQHF.

The chain carries TRBV2 and TRBJ2-2. Germline V gene lookup returns CDR1 SNHLY and CDR2 FYNNEI. The CDR3 sequence is 15 residues long. The CDR3 sequence: CASRIEHPNTGELFF.